This T cell receptor beta chain was documented in a study of response to subunit inactivated influenza vaccine (dated by TCRdb to 2017 to 2018). Regarding the study in general: Deep quantitative profiling of the T cell receptor repertoire was used in the study to follow responses to a trivalent subunit inactivated influenza vaccine. General study outcomes and caveats: It was suggested by the authors that each seasonal influenza vaccination may recruit only a limited number of new T cells.

With respect to this clonotype: This clone's antigen is unknown. The sample holds no much larger clone one base away, and base qualities are not on file.

Library preparation employed RT-PCR. Sequenced using an Illumina HiSeq 2500. In TCRdb, the public reads were trimmed at Q25 with fastp and aligned with MiXCR, with productive beta chains retained. CDR3 protein duplicates are merged, each entry listing the most common genes and DNA. The sample table shows roughly 760,000 distinct CDR3 sequences, and 20% to 25% are seen once. Jointly, the top ten make up roughly 10% of the sample. Its CDR3 holds 15 amino acids, cysteine through phenylalanine. Solely the CDR3 DNA is kept, with 45 bases framed from the first base. V is trimmed back by 0 bases and J by 3 bases, and the junction contains 4 bases that no gene match accounts for. The germline V gene encodes CDR1 LGHNA and CDR2 YSLEER.

Sample: PBMCs from blood, taken about 5 days after vaccination. The receptor was isolated from a man aged 50-59 years who received an inactivated influenza vaccine. Donor details come from another sample of the same person, matched by shared clones. The chain couples TRBV4-3 to TRBJ1-1; 7 middle bases align to TRBD1. The nucleotides are TGCGCCAGCAGCCAAGAGGGCAGGGGGGACACTGAAGCTTTCTTT. The resulting protein is CASSQEGRGDTEAFF.